Sequencing of this T cell receptor beta chain was carried out in a study of T cell responses to AZD1222 COVID-19 vaccine. General study findings and limits: Vaccine-related CD4 TCRs covered spike, predominating at 160-218 and 743-854.

Germline V gene sequence: CDR1 MNHEY, CDR2 SVGAGI. V lost 2 bases and J lost 6; bases outside the gene matches: 9. The CDR3 runs 16 residues. With regard to this clone: Its antigen is not known.

The table came from immunoSEQ multiplex PCR; TCRdb's copy has only in-frame clones and leaves some out. Altogether 150,000 or so clones are present, about nine tenths being singletons, with the ten largest covering less than 1.6%. The rearrangement uses TRBV6-5 and TRBJ2-2; 7 nucleotides line up with TRBD1. This receptor was identified in an adult in good health. The material was peripheral blood, obtained on day 0 of AZD1222 vaccination. CDR3 DNA: TGTGCCAGCAGTTACCAGGCAGGGGGATGGGCCGGGGAGCTGTTTTTT. It yields the protein CASSYQAGGWAGELFF.